The sequence of this TCR beta chain was determined in a study of CD8+CD57+ T cells in acquired aplastic anemia. This clonotype was observed many times. For CDR3 and TCR beta VDJ profiling, genomic DNA was the template used. TCRdb passed the reads through MiXCR, listing each CDR3 protein once. The repertoire holds 250,000 to 300,000 distinct CDR3 sequences, with roughly three fifths as singletons. V shed 3 bases and J shed 3 bases, with 3 bases lying between them. The CDR3 contains 11 residues. V usage is TRBV12-3 or TRBV12-4 and J usage is TRBJ2-7; D remains ambiguous. This clonotype was obtained from a human donor with severe aplastic anemia or a healthy control (not recorded which). Sequencing input: sorted CD4+, CD8+, or CD8+CD57+ T cells (not recorded which) from PBMCs. CDR3 DNA sequence: TGTGCCAGCAGTTTTGACTACGAGCAGTACTTC. As protein: CASSFDYEQYF.